This TCR beta chain stems from a study of blood T cell repertoires in COVID-19. Overall study: Researchers got acute and convalescent COVID-19 samples from the United States, Italy and Spain. Sample material is recorded as cDNA or gDNA derived from T cells, B-cell-depleted T cells, or PBMCs.

The CDR3 runs to 15 residues. V gave up 3 bases and J gave up 0 bases, with 9 bases separating them. CDR1 and CDR2 from the germline V gene are SNHLY and FYNNEI. Generated by immunoSEQ multiplex PCR, the TCRdb table keeps only in-frame clones and is missing some. The table has approximately 200,000 clones, about 81% seen once. Clinical history as reported by participants underpinned cohort assignment. Recovery among Cohort 3 donors was established by two negative PCRs, clearance, or symptom resolution. Sequenced material: PBMCs or T cells enriched from blood (not recorded which). The chain recombines TRBV2 with TRBJ2-1; no definite D call. The TCR sequence derives from a man between 40 and 49 years old who had recovered from COVID-19. This CDR3 reads CASSDRQSSYNEQFF. DNA of the CDR3: TGTGCCAGCAGTGACAGGCAGAGCTCCTACAATGAGCAGTTCTTC.